The 19 T cell receptor beta chains below all came from one sample that was sequenced in a study of blood T cell repertoires in COVID-19. The table came from immunoSEQ multiplex PCR; TCRdb's copy has only in-frame clones and leaves some out. The profile shows 85,000 to 90,000 clones, over 80% of them singletons. Sample: peripheral blood. The receptor set was obtained from a woman of 80 years or more with active or convalescent COVID-19.

The rearrangement links TRBV7-9 to TRBJ1-4; 7 bases line up with TRBD1. In germline, CDR1 is SEHNR, CDR2 FQNEAQ (reference sequence). With 4 bases clipped from V and 3 bases from J, the junction kept 5 bases outside the gene matches. This CDR3 contains 15 residues. CDR3 amino acids: CASSSTGLANEKLFF. In nucleotides, the CDR3 is TGTGCCAGCAGCTCGACAGGGCTTGCTAATGAAAAACTGTTTTTT. Filled out from reference TRBV7-9 and TRBJ1-4, the complete variable domain reads DTGVSQNPRHKITKRGQNVTFRCDPISEHNRLYWYRQTLGQGPEFLTYFQNEAQLEKSRLLSDRFSAERPKGSFSTLEIQRTEQGDSAMYLCASSSTGLANEKLFFGSGTQLSVL.

This clone appeared a few times. The J gene is TRBJ2-7, the V gene TRBV7-9; TRBD1 matches 9 bases. After removal of 5 bases from V and 6 bases from J, the junction contained 11 bases not matched to a gene. The CDR3 totals 15 residues. Per germline, CDR1 SEHNR and CDR2 FQNEAQ (reference sequence). CDR3 DNA: TGTGCCAGCAGCCCCCGCCGGACAGGGGTAGCCGAGCAGTACTTC. Its translation: CASSPRRTGVAEQYF.

This chain joins TRBV28 and TRBJ2-3; 10 bases align to TRBD2. The CDR3 extends over 17 amino acids. CDR1 and CDR2 (germline): MDHEN, SYDVKM. The V and J ends lost 4 bases and 0 bases, in that order; junction bases with no gene match: 7. The CDR3 DNA sequence: TGTGCCAGCAGTTCCCCAGGACTAGCGGCTAGCACAGATACGCAGTATTTT. It codes for CASSSPGLAASTDTQYF. The whole variable domain, filled in from reference TRBV28 and TRBJ2-3, reads DVKVTQSSRYLVKRTGEKVFLECVQDMDHENMFWYRQDPGLGLRLIYFSYDVKMKEKGDIPEGYSVSREKKERFSLILESASTNQTSMYLCASSSPGLAASTDTQYFGPGTRLTVL.

This chain links TRBV11-2 with TRBJ2-4, with D possibly TRBD2 on 6 matching bases. With 0 bases removed from V and 11 bases from J, the gap between germline ends came to 14 bases. Germline CDR1 reads SGHAT; CDR2 reads FQNNGV. CDR3 length equals 14 residues. DNA of the CDR3: TGTGCCAGCAGCTTAGATACGGCAGGAGGGGTTCAGTACTTC. Encoded protein: CASSLDTAGGVQYF. Supplemented by reference TRBV11-2 and TRBJ2-4, the full variable domain reads EAGVAQSPRYKIIEKRQSVAFWCNPISGHATLYWYQQILGQGPKLLIQFQNNGVVDDSQLPKDRFSAERLKGVDSTLKIQPAKLEDSAVYLCASSLDTAGGVQYFGAGTRLSVL.

This chain links TRBV7-2 with TRBJ1-2; the match to TRBD1 covers 8 bases. Trimming took 1 base from V and 6 from J; bases not matched to a gene: 7. The CDR3 has 15 amino acids. Germline V gene sequence: CDR1 SGHTA, CDR2 FQGNSA. CDR3 in amino acids: CASSLGLRGLDGYTF. CDR3 coding DNA: TGTGCCAGCAGCTTAGGGCTCAGGGGGCTGGATGGCTACACCTTC. The variable domain in full, completed from reference TRBV7-2 and TRBJ1-2, reads GAGVSQSPSNKVTEKGKDVELRCDPISGHTALYWYRQSLGQGLEFLIYFQGNSAPDKSGLPSDRFSAERTGGSVSTLTIQRTQQEDSAVYLCASSLGLRGLDGYTFGSGTRLTVV.

This clone was observed a few times. The chain combines TRBV10-3 with TRBJ2-7; 9 bases match TRBD1. Germline V gene lookup returns CDR1 ENHRY and CDR2 SYGVKD. The CDR3 covers 14 residues. V trimming: 6 bases; J trimming: 5 bases; junction bases outside the gene matches: 8. The CDR3 spells CAIRVGTGSNEQYF. In nucleotides, the CDR3 is TGTGCCATCAGGGTGGGGACAGGGTCGAACGAGCAGTACTTC.

V gene TRBV30 combines with J gene TRBJ1-2, with D perhaps matching TRBD1 (5 bases). Trimming cost V 1 base and J 2 bases, with 20 bases left between them. Germline lookup yields CDR1 GTSNPN and CDR2 SVGIG (reference sequence). The CDR3 runs 17 residues. CDR3 in amino acids: CAWSARRGARVNYGYTF. In DNA, the CDR3 is TGTGCCTGGAGTGCCCGTAGGGGCGCCCGAGTGAACTATGGCTACACCTTC.

About this clone: Other DNA sequences of this sample code for an identical CDR3. This chain connects TRBV7-2 to TRBJ2-3; 7 positions match TRBD2. The CDR3 runs to 15 residues. V gave up 1 base and J gave up 3 bases; unmatched junction bases: 4. Per the germline V gene, CDR1 is SGHTA and CDR2 is FQGNSA. CDR3 loop: CASSLVAGATDTQYF. For the CDR3, the DNA is TGTGCCAGCAGCTTAGTTGCGGGAGCGACAGATACGCAGTATTTT.

The chain carries TRBV7-2 and TRBJ2-7; 11 positions match TRBD1. From germline, CDR1 is SGHTA and CDR2 FQGNSA. CDR3 size: 14 residues. The junction had 7 bases not matched to a gene; V was cut back by 6 bases and J by 6 bases. The CDR3 is CASRRTDRGLEQYF. The CDR3 DNA reads as TGTGCCAGCAGACGGACGGACAGGGGGCTCGAGCAGTACTTC.

This clone has more than one count but fewer than ten. This chain uses TRBV19 with TRBJ2-7; D remains ambiguous. V shed 3 bases and J shed 5 bases, with 14 bases lying between them. This CDR3 spans 14 amino acids. CDR1 and CDR2 (germline): LNHDA, SQIVND (reference sequence). CDR3 DNA sequence: TGTGCCAGTAGTATGAGATCCAGGTTCGACGAGCAGTACTTC. Encoded protein: CASSMRSRFDEQYF.

V gene TRBV5-4 combines with J gene TRBJ2-3; 13 nucleotides agree with TRBD2. Germline CDR1 and CDR2: SGHNT and YYREEE (reference sequence). V shed 9 bases and J 0 bases; nucleotides not matched to a gene: 1. The CDR3 is made up of 14 amino acids. The CDR3 DNA follows: TGTGCCACACTAGCGGGGGGGAGCACAGATACGCAGTATTTT. Its protein product is CATLAGGSTDTQYF.

There are a few counts of this clone. Here the CDR3 reads CASSKQYEAFF. For the CDR3, the DNA is TGTGCCAGCAGTAAACAGTATGAAGCTTTCTTT. The chain links TRBV6-2 or TRBV6-3 to TRBJ1-1; D is unclear. V lost 5 bases and J 7 bases, leaving 8 bases between the germline ends. The CDR3 spans 11 residues. Germline-derived CDR1 and CDR2 are MNHEY and SVGEGT.

The chain couples TRBV5-6 to TRBJ2-4; D is perhaps TRBD2 (5 bases). V was trimmed by 4 bases and J by 5 bases, leaving 19 bases between them. Germline assignment: CDR1 SGHDT and CDR2 YYEEEE. The CDR3 covers 16 residues. In nucleotides, the CDR3 is TGTGCCAGCAGCGGAAAGAGCCTCGGGATGCAAAACATTCAGTACTTC. It yields the protein CASSGKSLGMQNIQYF.

The chain couples TRBV4-2 to TRBJ2-7, with 9 positions matching TRBD1. Unmatched junction bases numbered 11, after V lost 0 bases and J lost 2 bases. The CDR3 has 18 residues. In germline, CDR1 is LGHNA, CDR2 YNFKEQ. CDR3 DNA: TGTGCCAGCAGCCAAGAACGATTGGGTAGGGACAGGGCCTACGAGCAGTACTTC. Translated, it gives CASSQERLGRDRAYEQYF.

The chain employs TRBV4-2 and TRBJ2-1; TRBD2 aligns across 8 bases. The V gene end was trimmed by 3 bases and the J gene end by 5 bases; junction bases not matched to a gene: 3. Germline assignment: CDR1 LGHNA and CDR2 YNFKEQ. CDR3 length: 14 amino acids. The CDR3 coding sequence is TGTGCCAGCAGCCAGCGGGAGGAAGACAATGAGCAGTTCTTC. Translating gives CASSQREEDNEQFF.

V is TRBV7-9 and J is TRBJ2-1, with 9 bases that match TRBD2. Germline CDR1 and CDR2: SEHNR and FQNEAQ (reference sequence). V trimming: 4 bases; J trimming: 8 bases; junction bases outside the gene matches: 12. The CDR3 consists of 16 residues. CDR3: CASSSGGLAVVDEQFF. CDR3 coding DNA: TGTGCCAGCAGCTCCGGGGGACTAGCTGTCGTCGATGAGCAGTTCTTC.

This rearrangement joins TRBV7-8 to TRBJ2-1; 8 positions match TRBD1. CDR3 length equals 14 residues. CDR1 SGHVS and CDR2 FQNEAQ come from the germline V gene. The junction had 6 bases not matched to a gene; V was cut back by 9 bases and J by 2 bases. The DNA for the CDR3 is TGTGCCAGTACGACAGGGGAAGCCTACAATGAGCAGTTCTTC. Translated: CASTTGEAYNEQFF.

The V gene is TRBV5-5, the J gene TRBJ2-5; 10 bases are a match to TRBD2. This CDR3 spans 15 amino acids. Germline loops: CDR1 SGHKS, CDR2 YYEKEE (reference sequence). V shed 3 bases and J 4 bases; nucleotides not matched to a gene: 6. The CDR3 protein is CASSSRTSGGETQYF. For the CDR3, the DNA is TGTGCCAGCAGCTCCAGGACTAGCGGTGGAGAGACCCAGTACTTC.

The chain is built from TRBV7-8 and TRBJ1-2; TRBD1 aligns across 10 bases. Germline V CDR1 and CDR2: SGHVS, FQNEAQ. The CDR3 runs 15 residues. The ends lost 4 bases at V and 7 bases at J; junction bases unmatched: 9. The CDR3 nucleotides are TGTGCCAGCAGCTACGCAACGGGACAGGGGTTTGGCTACACCTTC. It encodes CASSYATGQGFGYTF.